Each of the 14 T cell receptor beta chains below was sequenced from the same sample in a study of cytomegalovirus exposure and HLA in healthy donors. Vbeta (60) and Jbeta (13) primers were used in the PCR. The data were produced by immunoSEQ multiplex PCR, yet TCRdb's version contains in-frame clones alone and is incomplete. The table has 150,000 to 250,000 clones, less than 80% seen once. The material sequenced was PBMCs. Receptors were obtained from a woman in her thirties in good health and CMV-seropositive.

This chain links TRBV18 with TRBJ2-7; 8 bases are a match to TRBD1. Germline V gene lookup returns CDR1 KGHSH and CDR2 LQKENI. This CDR3 spans 14 amino acids. J lost 3 bases, V lost 3 bases, and 4 bases had no gene match. The CDR3 sequence: CASSPQGADYEQYF. The CDR3 DNA reads TGTGCCAGCTCACCTCAGGGGGCAGACTACGAGCAGTACTTC.

V is TRBV4-1 and J is TRBJ2-7; TRBD2 matches 11 bases. Looked up from germline, CDR1 is MGHRA and CDR2 is YSYEKL. The length of the CDR3 is 14 residues. J lost 6 bases, V lost 7 bases, and 8 bases had no gene match. The CDR3 nucleotides read TGCGCCAGCACCGCCGGGACTAGCGGATTCGAGCAGTACTTC. Translated: CASTAGTSGFEQYF.

The chain couples TRBV29-1 to TRBJ1-2; 9 nucleotides agree with TRBD1. The V segment lost 5 bases and the J segment 2 bases; nucleotides outside the gene matches: 9. The CDR3 runs to 15 residues. The germline V gene encodes CDR1 SQVTM and CDR2 ANQGSEA. The CDR3 DNA sequence: TGCAGCGTTCCCAGGACAGGGGACATCAACTATGGCTACACCTTC. It yields the protein CSVPRTGDINYGYTF.

V usage is TRBV30 and J usage is TRBJ2-7, with D perhaps matching TRBD2 (5 bases). Germline CDR1 is GTSNPN and CDR2 is SVGIG (reference sequence). The CDR3 is 14 residues long. The ends were cut back, 4 bases at V and 2 bases at J, with 15 bases in the middle. The CDR3: CAWTKGGRAYEQYF. For the CDR3, the DNA is TGTGCCTGGACCAAAGGAGGACGTGCCTACGAGCAGTACTTC. Full variable domain (rest looked up from reference TRBV30 and TRBJ2-7): SQTIHQWPATLVQPVGSPLSLECTVEGTSNPNLYWYRQAAGRGLQLLFYSVGIGQISSEVPQNLSASRPQDRQFILSSKKLLLSDSGFYLCAWTKGGRAYEQYFGPGTRLTVT.

The rearrangement links TRBV5-1 to TRBJ2-2, with 12 bases identical to TRBD1. Unmatched junction bases numbered 5, after V lost 4 bases and J lost 7 bases. Germline V gene data show CDR1 as SGHRS and CDR2 as YFSETQ. The CDR3 contains 15 residues. CDR3 in DNA: TGCGCCAGCAGCACCGGGACAGGGGGCGGCGGGGAGCTGTTTTTT. Translated, it gives CASSTGTGGGGELFF. Variable domain in full (rest from reference TRBV5-1 and TRBJ2-2): KAGVTQTPRYLIKTRGQQVTLSCSPISGHRSVSWYQQTPGQGLQFLFEYFSETQRNKGNFPGRFSGRQFSNSRSEMNVSTLELGDSALYLCASSTGTGGGGELFFGEGSRLTVL.

This clone appeared once. The chain carries TRBV9 and TRBJ1-4; possible D gene TRBD1, 5 bases. V was trimmed by 4 bases and J by 4 bases, leaving 11 bases between them. CDR3 size: 14 residues. Germline V gives CDR1 SGDLS, CDR2 YYNGEE. The CDR3 coding sequence is TGTGCCAGCAGCCCCGGGGGTAATAATGAAAAACTGTTTTTT. Translated, it gives CASSPGGNNEKLFF. Full variable domain (remainder filled in from reference TRBV9 and TRBJ1-4): DSGVTQTPKHLITATGQRVTLRCSPRSGDLSVYWYQQSLDQGLQFLIQYYNGEERAKGNILERFSAQQFPDLHSELNLSSLELGDSALYFCASSPGGNNEKLFFGSGTQLSVL.

V is TRBV4-1 and J is TRBJ2-2, with TRBD1 identical over 8 bases. CDR1 and CDR2 from the germline V gene are MGHRA and YSYEKL. J was trimmed by 3 bases and V by 1 base; bases with no gene match: 13. The CDR3 spans 19 residues. As DNA, the CDR3 is TGCGCCAGCAGCCAAGCGGGCCTCCCCCGGACAGGGTACACCGGGGAGCTGTTTTTT. Protein sequence: CASSQAGLPRTGYTGELFF.

This clone was seen only once. The chain is built from TRBV11-3 and TRBJ2-1; a weak D match, TRBD2 (6 bases). Trimming removed 4 bases at V and 10 bases at J, with 14 bases between. The CDR3 extends over 13 amino acids. CDR1 is SGHNT, CDR2 YENEEA, per germline. This CDR3 is CASSSARREEQFF. The CDR3 DNA sequence: TGTGCCAGCAGCTCCGCGCGGAGGGAGGAGCAGTTCTTC.

V is TRBV7-9 and J is TRBJ2-5, with D unresolved. Trimming took off 5 bases at V and 3 bases at J, with 10 bases between the two ends. Germline CDR1 and CDR2: SEHNR and FQNEAQ (reference sequence). This CDR3 has 13 residues. The CDR3 region has the DNA TGTGCCAGCAGCCCACCACGGGAAGAGACCCAGTACTTC. Its protein is CASSPPREETQYF.

The chain uses TRBV7-9 and TRBJ2-1; tentative D call: TRBD1 (6 bases). Germline values: CDR1 SEHNR, CDR2 FQNEAQ (reference sequence). The CDR3 sequence is 12 residues long. V was trimmed by 4 bases and J by 7 bases, leaving 8 bases between them. CDR3 residues: CASSYRVNEQFF. CDR3 nucleotides: TGTGCCAGCAGCTACAGGGTTAATGAGCAGTTCTTC.

The rearrangement links TRBV5-1 to TRBJ2-1; weak D call: TRBD2 (7 bases). The CDR3 has 17 residues. Trimming left V 1 base short and J 3 bases short, with 17 bases between. The germline V gene encodes CDR1 SGHRS and CDR2 YFSETQ. CDR3 residues: CASSLSGWEGVYNEQFF. The CDR3 DNA sequence: TGCGCCAGCAGCTTGTCGGGGTGGGAGGGGGTCTACAATGAGCAGTTCTTC.

The CDR3 DNA is TGTGCCAGCAGTGAAGCGTACGCGGGAGATGAGTACGAGCAGTACTTC. Translating it yields CASSEAYAGDEYEQYF. V gene TRBV2 combines with J gene TRBJ2-7; 7 positions match TRBD2. Germline CDR1 and CDR2: SNHLY and FYNNEI. CDR3 length: 16 amino acids. The ends lost 0 bases at V and 4 bases at J; junction bases unmatched: 9. The variable domain in full, completed from reference TRBV2 and TRBJ2-7, reads EPEVTQTPSHQVTQMGQEVILRCVPISNHLYFYWYRQILGQKVEFLVSFYNNEISEKSEIFDDQFSVERPDGSNFTLKIRSTKLEDSAMYFCASSEAYAGDEYEQYFGPGTRLTVT.

This chain joins TRBV7-9 and TRBJ2-7, with a possible D match to TRBD2 (6 bases). The V gene lost 1 base and the J gene lost 6 bases, with 16 bases spanning the gap. The germline CDR1 and CDR2 sequences are SEHNR and FQNEAQ (reference sequence). The CDR3 totals 15 residues. The CDR3 DNA reads as TGTGCCAGCAGCTTAGTTCCGGGAGCCAAGGTCGAGCAGTACTTC. It encodes CASSLVPGAKVEQYF.

The V call is TRBV9, the J call TRBJ1-5; the match to TRBD1 covers 9 bases. Germline CDR1 SGDLS, CDR2 YYNGEE. The CDR3 sequence is 14 residues long. The J segment lost 4 bases and the V segment lost 3 bases, leaving 2 bases of the junction unmatched. The CDR3 sequence is CASSEGTGNQPQHF. The CDR3 DNA reads TGTGCCAGCAGCGAAGGGACAGGGAATCAGCCCCAGCATTTT.